This is a list of T cell receptor beta chains from one sample in a study of radiation and T cells in renal cell carcinoma. Assay: immunoSEQ multiplex PCR; the TCRdb copy retains only in-frame clones and omits some. The table lists about 49,000 clones, 83% of them singletons. This specimen was blood, taken from a patient whose treatment included radiotherapy and nephrectomy. These receptors were collected from a woman aged 70-85 years with renal cell carcinoma. The CDR3 runs from the conserved cysteine through the conserved F or W. A D gene is named only where the DNA matches it firmly. Clone size appears in some rows only: once, few, many, or a class for an expanded clone.

>.|TRBJ2-3|TRBV5-1|TRBD2
CASSRGLAGPRSGPSSTDTQYF
TGCGCCAGCAGCCGGGGACTAGCGGGACCACGATCGGGGCCCTCTAGCACAGATACGCAGTATTTT
>.|TRBJ2-5|TRBV30|.
CAWSQGGAVETQYF
TGTGCCTGGAGCCAGGGGGGGGCGGTGGAGACCCAGTACTTC
>.|TRBJ2-7|TRBV5-1|.
CASSPAGQSYEQYF
TGCGCCAGCAGCCCTGCGGGACAGTCCTACGAGCAGTACTTC
>.|TRBJ1-2|TRBV29-1|TRBD1
CSVPTGGQDGYTF
TGCAGCGTCCCGACAGGGGGCCAAGATGGCTACACCTTC
>.|TRBJ2-7|TRBV18|TRBD1
CASSSSGTGHEQYF
TGTGCCAGCTCATCCTCCGGGACAGGGCACGAGCAGTACTTC
>few|TRBJ1-1|TRBV9|.
CASSVNFANTEAFF
TGTGCCAGCAGCGTAAATTTCGCGAACACTGAAGCTTTCTTT
>.|TRBJ2-5|TRBV6-1|.
CASSDQGGETQYF
TGTGCCAGCAGTGATCAGGGGGGAGAGACCCAGTACTTC
>.|TRBJ2-7|TRBV30|TRBD2
CAWGGLAYEQYF
TGTGCCTGGGGGGGACTAGCGTACGAGCAGTACTTC
>.|TRBJ2-1|TRBV7-9|TRBD2
CASSLGAGGGYNEQFF
TGTGCCAGCAGCTTAGGTGCGGGGGGCGGGTACAATGAGCAGTTCTTC
>.|TRBJ2-7|TRBV19|TRBD1
CASSIDPWTGREQYF
TGTGCCAGTAGTATAGATCCTTGGACAGGGAGAGAGCAGTACTTC
>.|TRBJ1-6|TRBV27|.
CASRDWSSYNSPLHF
TGTGCCAGTAGGGACTGGAGCTCCTATAATTCACCCCTCCACTTT
>.|TRBJ1-5|TRBV19|.
CASSIRAPDQPQHF
TGTGCCAGTAGTATCCGGGCCCCCGATCAGCCCCAGCATTTT